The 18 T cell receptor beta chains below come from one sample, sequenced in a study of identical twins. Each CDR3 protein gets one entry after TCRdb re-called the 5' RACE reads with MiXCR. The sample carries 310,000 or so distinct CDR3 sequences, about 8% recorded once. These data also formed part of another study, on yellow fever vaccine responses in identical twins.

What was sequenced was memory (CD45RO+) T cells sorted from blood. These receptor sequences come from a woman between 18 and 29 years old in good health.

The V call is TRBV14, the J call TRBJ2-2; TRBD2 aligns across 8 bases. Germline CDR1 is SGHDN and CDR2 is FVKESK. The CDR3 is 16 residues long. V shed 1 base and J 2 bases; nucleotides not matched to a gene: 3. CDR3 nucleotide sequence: TGTGCCAGCAGCCAAGGACTAGCGATCAACACCGGGGAGCTGTTTTTT. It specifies CASSQGLAINTGELFF. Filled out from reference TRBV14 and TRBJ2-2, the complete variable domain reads EAGVTQFPSHSVIEKGQTVTLRCDPISGHDNLYWYRRVMGKEIKFLLHFVKESKQDESGMPNNRFLAERTGGTYSTLKVQPAELEDSGVYFCASSQGLAINTGELFFGEGSRLTVL.

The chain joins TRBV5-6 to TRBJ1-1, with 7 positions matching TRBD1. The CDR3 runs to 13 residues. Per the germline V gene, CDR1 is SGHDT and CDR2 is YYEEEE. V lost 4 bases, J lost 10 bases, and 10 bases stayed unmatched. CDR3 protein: CASSLGQRGRAFF. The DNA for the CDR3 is TGTGCCAGCAGCCTGGGACAAAGGGGGCGAGCTTTCTTT.

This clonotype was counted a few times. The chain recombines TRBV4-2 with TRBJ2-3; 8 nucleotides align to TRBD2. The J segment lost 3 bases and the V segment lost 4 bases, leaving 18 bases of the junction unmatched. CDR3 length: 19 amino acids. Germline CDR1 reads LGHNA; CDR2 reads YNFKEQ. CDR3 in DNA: TGTGCCAGCAGCCCAGGAAGACTTAGGGGGGGCGGGGGGACAGATACGCAGTATTTT. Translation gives CASSPGRLRGGGGTDTQYF.

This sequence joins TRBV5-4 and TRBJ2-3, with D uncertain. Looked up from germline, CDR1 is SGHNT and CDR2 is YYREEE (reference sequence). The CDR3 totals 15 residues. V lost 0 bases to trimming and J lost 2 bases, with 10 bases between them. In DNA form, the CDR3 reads TGTGCCAGCAGCTTGGCCCGGCAGAACACAGATACGCAGTATTTT. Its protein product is CASSLARQNTDTQYF.

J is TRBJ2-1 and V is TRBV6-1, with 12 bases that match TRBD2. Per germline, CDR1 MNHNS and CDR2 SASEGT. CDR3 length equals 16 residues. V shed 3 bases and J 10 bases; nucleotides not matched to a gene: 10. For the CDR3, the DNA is TGTGCCAGCAGTGACCTGGGACTAGCGGGTTATTGGGAGCAGTTCTTC. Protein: CASSDLGLAGYWEQFF.

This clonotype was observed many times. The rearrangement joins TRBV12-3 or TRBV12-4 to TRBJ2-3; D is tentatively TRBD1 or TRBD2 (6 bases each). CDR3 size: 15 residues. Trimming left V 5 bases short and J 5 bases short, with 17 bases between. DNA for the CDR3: TGTGCCAGCAGTCCCTCGGGTGGGGGGCTAGATACGCAGTATTTT. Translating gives CASSPSGGGLDTQYF.

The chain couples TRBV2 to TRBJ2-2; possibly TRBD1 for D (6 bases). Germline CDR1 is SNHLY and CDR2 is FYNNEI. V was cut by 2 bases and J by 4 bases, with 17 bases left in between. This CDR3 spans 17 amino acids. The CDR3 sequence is CASSELGALGSTGELFF. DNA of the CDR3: TGTGCCAGCAGTGAATTGGGGGCGTTGGGTAGCACCGGGGAGCTGTTTTTT.

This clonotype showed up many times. CDR3 loop: CSVDRAYNEQFF. CDR3 DNA: TGCAGCGTGGACCGGGCCTACAATGAGCAGTTCTTC. The J gene is TRBJ2-1, the V gene TRBV29-1; D unclear. Trimming left V 6 bases short and J 2 bases short, with 8 bases between. CDR3 length: 12 amino acids. Germline V gene sequence: CDR1 SQVTM, CDR2 ANQGSEA.

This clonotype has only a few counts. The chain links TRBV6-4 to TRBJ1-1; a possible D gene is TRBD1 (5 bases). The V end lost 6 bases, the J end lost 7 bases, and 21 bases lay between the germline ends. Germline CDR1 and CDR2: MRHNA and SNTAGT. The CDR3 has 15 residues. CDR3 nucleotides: TGTGCCAGCAGCCGACGTGGGGAGGGGTCGGGTGAAGCTTTCTTT. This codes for CASSRRGEGSGEAFF.

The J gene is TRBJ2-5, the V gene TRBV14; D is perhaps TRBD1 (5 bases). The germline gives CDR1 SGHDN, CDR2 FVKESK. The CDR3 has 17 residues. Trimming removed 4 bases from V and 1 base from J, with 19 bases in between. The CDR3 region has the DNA TGTGCCAGCAGCCCTCCCGCCCCGTTACAGGCCCAAGAGACCCAGTACTTC. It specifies CASSPPAPLQAQETQYF.

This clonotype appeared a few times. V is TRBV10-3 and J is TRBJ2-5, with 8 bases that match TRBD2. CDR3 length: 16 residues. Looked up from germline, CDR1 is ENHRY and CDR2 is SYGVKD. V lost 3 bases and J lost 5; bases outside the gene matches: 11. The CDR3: CAISEQGSGRSETQYF. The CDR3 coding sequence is TGTGCCATCAGTGAACAAGGAAGCGGGAGATCTGAGACCCAGTACTTC.

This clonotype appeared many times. The CDR3 loop reads CASSLRLGGGTGELFF. The CDR3 coding sequence is TGTGCCAGCAGTTTAAGGCTAGGAGGGGGCACCGGGGAGCTGTTTTTT. The chain employs TRBV28 and TRBJ2-2; D is perhaps TRBD1 or TRBD2 (6 bases each). Germline V gene data show CDR1 as MDHEN and CDR2 as SYDVKM. V lost 2 bases and J 4 bases, leaving 14 bases between the germline ends. The CDR3 is 16 residues long.

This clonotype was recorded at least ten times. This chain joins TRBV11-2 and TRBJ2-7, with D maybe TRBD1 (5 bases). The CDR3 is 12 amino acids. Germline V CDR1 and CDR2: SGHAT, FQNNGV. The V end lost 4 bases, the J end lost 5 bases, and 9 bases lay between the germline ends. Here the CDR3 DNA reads TGTGCCAGCAGCTCAGACAGTAACGAGCAGTACTTC. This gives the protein CASSSDSNEQYF. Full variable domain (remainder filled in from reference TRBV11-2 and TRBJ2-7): EAGVAQSPRYKIIEKRQSVAFWCNPISGHATLYWYQQILGQGPKLLIQFQNNGVVDDSQLPKDRFSAERLKGVDSTLKIQPAKLEDSAVYLCASSSDSNEQYFGPGTRLTVT.

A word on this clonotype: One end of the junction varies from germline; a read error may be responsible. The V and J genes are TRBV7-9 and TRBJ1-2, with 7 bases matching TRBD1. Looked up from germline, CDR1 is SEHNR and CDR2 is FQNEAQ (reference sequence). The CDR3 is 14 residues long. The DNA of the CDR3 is TGTGCCAGCAGTTTAGCGACAGGGTTCGGGGGCTACACCTTC. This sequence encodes CASSLATGFGGYTF.

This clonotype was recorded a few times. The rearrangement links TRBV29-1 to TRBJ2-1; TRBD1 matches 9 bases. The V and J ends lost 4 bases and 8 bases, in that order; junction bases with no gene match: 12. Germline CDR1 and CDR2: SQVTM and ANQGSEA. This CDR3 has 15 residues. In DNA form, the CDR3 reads TGCAGCGTTGGCGTTTACAGGGGGCCTTTGTATGAGCAGTTCTTC. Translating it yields CSVGVYRGPLYEQFF.

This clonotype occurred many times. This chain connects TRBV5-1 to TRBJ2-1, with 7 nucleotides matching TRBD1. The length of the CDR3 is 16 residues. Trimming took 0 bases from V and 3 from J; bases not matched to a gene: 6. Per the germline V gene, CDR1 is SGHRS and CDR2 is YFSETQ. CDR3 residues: CASSLGDRQVYNEQFF. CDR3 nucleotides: TGCGCCAGCAGCTTGGGGGACAGACAAGTCTACAATGAGCAGTTCTTC.

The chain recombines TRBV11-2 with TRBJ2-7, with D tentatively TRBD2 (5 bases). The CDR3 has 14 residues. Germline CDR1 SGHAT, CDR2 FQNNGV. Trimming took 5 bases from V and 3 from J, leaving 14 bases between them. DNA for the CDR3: TGTGCCAGCAGCCCCCTCCGGGGAAGCTACGAGCAGTACTTC. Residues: CASSPLRGSYEQYF.

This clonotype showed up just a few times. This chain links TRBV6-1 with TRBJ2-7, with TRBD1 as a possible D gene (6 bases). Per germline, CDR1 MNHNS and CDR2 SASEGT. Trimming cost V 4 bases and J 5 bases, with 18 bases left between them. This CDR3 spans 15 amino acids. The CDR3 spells CASSAETGDFHEQYF. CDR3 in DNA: TGTGCCAGCAGTGCCGAGACAGGCGATTTCCACGAGCAGTACTTC.